What follows are 21 T cell receptor beta chains derived from one specimen sequenced in a study of T cell responses to AZD1222 COVID-19 vaccine (dated by TCRdb to 2020 to 2023). Library prep was done by the immunoSEQ multiplex PCR assay. Sourced from immuneACCESS, this table was stored by TCRdb with only in-frame sequences that have V and J called. A share of the clones is absent; for the studies checked, an unresolved V gene accounts for under half, and the remainder has no known explanation. A total of some 130,000 clones appear in this sample, more than 75% of them only once. Of the sample, 4.1% is held by the ten largest clones. The intended sense of this specimen's time point label: baseline before first vaccination. This sample comprised peripheral blood, obtained on day 0 of AZD1222 vaccination. These TCRs come from an adult in good health.

The rearrangement joins TRBV24-1 to TRBJ2-1, with D maybe TRBD2 (7 bases). Per germline, CDR1 KGHDR and CDR2 SFDVKD. The V end was cut by 2 bases, the J end by 4 bases, with 17 bases between. The CDR3 sequence is 17 residues long. The CDR3: CATSDSGQRGHYNEQFF. The DNA for the CDR3 is TGTGCCACCAGTGATTCCGGCCAGCGGGGACATTACAATGAGCAGTTCTTC.

The rearrangement uses TRBV5-1 and TRBJ2-5; 7 bases fit TRBD2. V gave up 7 bases and J gave up 4 bases; unmatched junction bases: 10. From germline, CDR1 is SGHRS and CDR2 YFSETQ. The CDR3 has 14 amino acids. The CDR3 is CASAWGGGVETQYF. CDR3 DNA sequence: TGCGCCAGCGCGTGGGGCGGGGGAGTAGAGACCCAGTACTTC.

V and J are TRBV11-2 and TRBJ1-4; no reliable D call. V was trimmed by 5 bases and J by 4 bases, leaving 11 bases between them. This CDR3 is 14 amino acids long. Germline values: CDR1 SGHAT, CDR2 FQNNGV. This CDR3 is CASSPRRINEKLFF. The CDR3 coding sequence is TGTGCCAGCAGCCCCCGGCGGATTAATGAAAAACTGTTTTTT.

CDR3 DNA sequence: TGTGCCATCAGTGACCGGGACAGGGGAACCTACAATGAGCAGTTCTTC. It specifies CAISDRDRGTYNEQFF. V gene TRBV10-3 combines with J gene TRBJ2-1, with 10 positions matching TRBD1. The CDR3 covers 16 residues. V gave up 3 bases and J gave up 2 bases; unmatched junction bases: 4. In germline, CDR1 is ENHRY, CDR2 SYGVKD.

The CDR3 nucleotides read TGTGCCAGCAGCTTACCGGGACAGCCCAATTCACCCCTCCACTTT. Encoded protein: CASSLPGQPNSPLHF. V is TRBV7-9 and J is TRBJ1-6; 7 positions agree with TRBD1. V lost 2 bases and J lost 7; bases outside the gene matches: 5. Germline V gene sequence: CDR1 SEHNR, CDR2 FQNEAQ (reference sequence). The CDR3 is 15 residues long.

Notes on this clone: A read error may produce the germline difference seen at one junction end. In nucleotides, the CDR3 is TGTGCCACCAGTAACAGCCACTCTGGAAACACCATATATTTT. Protein: CATSNSHSGNTIYF. This rearrangement joins TRBV28 to TRBJ1-3; no reliable D call. Germline CDR1 and CDR2: MDHEN and SYDVKM. The CDR3 contains 14 residues.

The V and J genes are TRBV30 and TRBJ1-3; D remains unclear. Germline CDR1 GTSNPN, CDR2 SVGIG (reference sequence). Deletions cut 4 bases from V and 4 bases from J, with 8 bases between. The CDR3 covers 12 residues. The CDR3 DNA follows: TGTGCCTGGAACATCGTGGGAAACACCATATATTTT. Encoded protein: CAWNIVGNTIYF.

The chain couples TRBV25-1 to TRBJ1-2; the D is unclear. The CDR3 covers 12 residues. V shed 4 bases and J shed 8 bases, with 11 bases lying between them. Germline V gene lookup returns CDR1 MGHDK and CDR2 SYGVNS. The CDR3 bases are TGTGCCAGCAGTGGTGGGCAGCGGGGCTACACCTTC. Translated, it gives CASSGGQRGYTF.

V gene TRBV9 combines with J gene TRBJ2-2; possibly TRBD1 for D (5 bases). This CDR3 comprises 15 residues. The V gene's germline CDR1 is SGDLS and CDR2 YYNGEE. Deletions cut 0 bases from V and 1 base from J, with 7 bases between. The CDR3 spells CASSVAQGNTGELFF. CDR3 in DNA: TGTGCCAGCAGCGTAGCGCAGGGGAACACCGGGGAGCTGTTTTTT.

The chain couples TRBV28 to TRBJ1-5; D is perhaps TRBD1 (5 bases). This CDR3 comprises 14 residues. Germline CDR1 and CDR2: MDHEN and SYDVKM. Trimming stripped 5 bases from V and 2 bases from J, with 10 bases between. This chain's CDR3 is CASSPGTRNQPQHF. For the CDR3, the DNA is TGTGCCAGCAGTCCAGGGACCCGCAATCAGCCCCAGCATTTT. Complete variable domain (other parts from reference TRBV28 and TRBJ1-5): DVKVTQSSRYLVKRTGEKVFLECVQDMDHENMFWYRQDPGLGLRLIYFSYDVKMKEKGDIPEGYSVSREKKERFSLILESASTNQTSMYLCASSPGTRNQPQHFGDGTRLSIL.

V gene TRBV28 combines with J gene TRBJ1-1; D ambiguous. Germline-derived CDR1 and CDR2 are MDHEN and SYDVKM. CDR3 length: 17 amino acids. Trimming removed 5 bases at V and 3 bases at J, with 22 bases between. CDR3 residues: CASSDAGRGPWYTEAFF. As DNA, the CDR3 is TGTGCCAGCAGTGATGCCGGGCGTGGACCCTGGTACACTGAAGCTTTCTTT.

CDR3 in amino acids: CASSRTGASQETQYF. CDR3 bases: TGCGCCAGCAGTCGGACAGGGGCCTCCCAAGAGACCCAGTACTTC. The V gene is TRBV5-1, the J gene TRBJ2-5, with 9 bases lining up with TRBD1. In germline, CDR1 is SGHRS, CDR2 YFSETQ. The CDR3 contains 15 residues. Trimming took 5 bases from V and 1 from J; bases not matched to a gene: 6. Full variable domain (missing parts from reference TRBV5-1 and TRBJ2-5): KAGVTQTPRYLIKTRGQQVTLSCSPISGHRSVSWYQQTPGQGLQFLFEYFSETQRNKGNFPGRFSGRQFSNSRSEMNVSTLELGDSALYLCASSRTGASQETQYFGPGTRLLVL.

This chain links TRBV5-6 with TRBJ2-7; TRBD1 matches 8 bases. Per the germline V gene, CDR1 is SGHDT and CDR2 is YYEEEE. Germline trimming cut 2 bases from V and 5 bases from J; bases unmatched to any gene: 6. The CDR3 totals 14 residues. The CDR3 coding sequence is TGTGCCAGCAGCTTCACGGACAGGGTTCACGAGCAGTACTTC. The encoded protein is CASSFTDRVHEQYF.

This clone was seen a handful of times. The chain couples TRBV6-1 to TRBJ2-1, with a weak D call TRBD2 (7 bases). CDR3 length: 17 amino acids. Germline CDR1 and CDR2: MNHNS and SASEGT. V lost 2 bases and J 0 bases, leaving 14 bases between the germline ends. CDR3 protein: CASSEFRGGNSYNEQFF. The CDR3 region has the DNA TGTGCCAGCAGTGAATTTCGCGGGGGCAACTCCTACAATGAGCAGTTCTTC.

A note on this clone: The identical CDR3 is also encoded by other nucleotide sequences in the sample. The chain uses TRBV7-9 and TRBJ1-1, with a possible D match to TRBD1 (5 bases). CDR1 is SEHNR, CDR2 FQNEAQ, per germline (reference sequence). The CDR3 is 13 amino acids. The ends were cut back, 0 bases at V and 5 bases at J, with 7 bases in the middle. The chain's CDR3 is CASSLARGTEAFF. The CDR3 DNA reads TGTGCCAGCAGCTTAGCGAGGGGTACTGAAGCTTTCTTT.

V and J are TRBV6-6 and TRBJ1-5; D remains ambiguous. V was pared by 0 bases and J by 0 bases, with 9 bases between. The CDR3 totals 16 residues. Germline CDR1 reads MNHNY; CDR2 reads SVGAGI (reference sequence). The CDR3 nucleotides read TGTGCCAGCAGTTACTCGAGAGAATATAGCAATCAGCCCCAGCATTTT. This translates into CASSYSREYSNQPQHF.

Comments on this clone: The junction departs from the called germline gene at one end, perhaps through a read error. This chain uses TRBV2 with TRBJ1-4, with D perhaps matching TRBD1 (6 bases). This CDR3 region has 12 residues. The germline gives CDR1 SNHLY, CDR2 FYNNEI. This CDR3 reads CAGRTDDEKLFF. The CDR3 coding sequence is TGTGCCGGCAGGACAGACGATGAAAAACTGTTTTTT.

The chain employs TRBV27 and TRBJ2-7; D uncertain. V lost 0 bases to trimming and J lost 2 bases, with 8 bases between them. This CDR3 spans 14 amino acids. From germline, CDR1 is MNHEY and CDR2 SMNVEV (reference sequence). The CDR3 reads CASSLSLQPYEQYF. The CDR3, as DNA: TGTGCCAGCAGTTTATCTCTACAGCCCTACGAGCAGTACTTC.

The CDR3 protein is CASTGFYHREDGYTF. The CDR3 DNA sequence: TGTGCCAGCACCGGGTTTTACCACAGGGAAGATGGCTACACCTTC. This chain connects TRBV19 to TRBJ1-2; D might be TRBD1 (6 bases). CDR1 and CDR2 from the germline V gene are LNHDA and SQIVND (reference sequence). Trimming pared 9 bases from V and 6 bases from J, leaving 23 bases between. The CDR3 is 15 residues long. Combining the CDR3 with reference TRBV19 and TRBJ1-2 gives the whole variable domain DGGITQSPKYLFRKEGQNVTLSCEQNLNHDAMYWYRQDPGQGLRLIYYSQIVNDFQKGDIAEGYSVSREKKESFPLTVTSAQKNPTAFYLCASTGFYHREDGYTFGSGTRLTVV.

Of note for this clone: The sample carries other DNA sequences with the same CDR3. This rearrangement joins TRBV18 to TRBJ1-3; 7 bases are shared with TRBD1. The junction had 6 bases not matched to a gene; V was cut back by 4 bases and J by 0 bases. CDR3 length: 16 amino acids. The germline V gene encodes CDR1 KGHSH and CDR2 LQKENI. The CDR3 is CASSRPTGISGNTIYF. The CDR3 bases are TGTGCCAGCTCACGCCCGACAGGGATCTCTGGAAACACCATATATTTT.

This rearrangement joins TRBV7-8 to TRBJ2-6; D might be TRBD2 (6 bases). Germline V gene lookup returns CDR1 SGHVS and CDR2 FQNEAQ. The CDR3 sequence is 15 residues long. The germline V and J ends were trimmed by 5 bases and 1 base, with 9 bases remaining between them. As DNA, the CDR3 is TGTGCCAGCAGCCAAGGAGGGTCTGGGGCCAACGTCCTGACTTTC. It translates to CASSQGGSGANVLTF.